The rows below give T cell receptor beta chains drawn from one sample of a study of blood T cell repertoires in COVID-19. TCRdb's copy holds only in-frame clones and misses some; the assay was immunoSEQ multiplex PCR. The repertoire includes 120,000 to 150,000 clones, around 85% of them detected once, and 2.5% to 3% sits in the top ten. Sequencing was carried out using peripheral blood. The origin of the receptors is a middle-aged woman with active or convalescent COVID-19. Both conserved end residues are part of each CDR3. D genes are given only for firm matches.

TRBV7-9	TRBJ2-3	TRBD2	TGTGCCAGCAGCTTTGGGACTAGCGAAGATACGCAGTATTTT	CASSFGTSEDTQYF
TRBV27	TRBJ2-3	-	TGTGCCATATCCCCCGGGGAGAGCACAGATACGCAGTATTTT	CAISPGESTDTQYF
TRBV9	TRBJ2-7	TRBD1	TGTGCCAGCAGCGGGACAGGGTCCCCCTACGAGCAGTACTTC	CASSGTGSPYEQYF
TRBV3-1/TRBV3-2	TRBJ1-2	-	TGTGCCAGCAGCCAACTTGCGTCCGGCTACACCTTC	CASSQLASGYTF
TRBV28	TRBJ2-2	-	TGTGCCAGCAGTTCGTCCCGGGGGAGCCGGAACACCGGGGAGCTGTTTTTT	CASSSSRGSRNTGELFF
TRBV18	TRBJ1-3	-	TGTGCCAGCTCACCGCGGCAGGGGAGTGGAAACACCATATATTTT	CASSPRQGSGNTIYF
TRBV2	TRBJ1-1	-	TGTGCCAGCAGTGAAGCGCTTCTTCGGTGGGGAGGGACTGAAGCTTTCTTT	CASSEALLRWGGTEAFF
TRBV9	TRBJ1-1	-	TGTGCCAGCAGCGTAGCTGGGGGGAGGACTGAAGCTTTCTTT	CASSVAGGRTEAFF
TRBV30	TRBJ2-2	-	TGTGCCTGGAGTGTACTCGCGGGGGAGCTGTTTTTT	CAWSVLAGELFF
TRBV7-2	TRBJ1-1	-	TGTGCCAGCAGCCTCGGCGGACAGTTCACTGAAGCTTTCTTT	CASSLGGQFTEAFF
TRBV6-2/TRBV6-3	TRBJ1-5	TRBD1	TGTGCCAGCAGTTACGGACAGGATGTTGGCCAGCCCCAGCATTTT	CASSYGQDVGQPQHF
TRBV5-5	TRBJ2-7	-	TGTGCCAGCAGCTCGTCGAGCTTTTACGAGCAGTACTTC	CASSSSSFYEQYF
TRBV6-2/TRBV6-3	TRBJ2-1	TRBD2	TGTGCCAGCAGTTACTTCGGTAGCGGGAGACCCCCTGAGCAGTTCTTC	CASSYFGSGRPPEQFF